This paragraph reports one TCR beta chain. Antigen specificity is unknown. This may stem from a read error, because a much larger clone lies one nucleotide away. Each CDR3 protein gets one entry after TCRdb re-called the 5' RACE reads with MiXCR. The sample gives 200,000 or so distinct CDR3 sequences, roughly 13% of which show up once; approximately 10% is in the top ten. This CDR3 is 14 amino acids long. Trimming pared 2 bases from V and 4 bases from J, leaving 10 bases between. Germline assignment: CDR1 SGHRS and CDR2 YFSETQ. The data were taken from a study of CD8 T cells in ankylosing spondylitis. Study outcomes and limitations: Previously reported in reactive arthritis synovial fluid and blood were some of the motif variants.

The sequence was collected from a female donor with ankylosing spondylitis or in good health (not recorded which). The genes are TRBV5-1 and TRBJ2-1; D is perhaps TRBD1 (6 bases). The sequencing sample was made of blood, either unsorted or a sorted T cell fraction (not recorded which). This CDR3 is CASSLLGAYNEQFF. The CDR3 DNA reads TGCGCCAGCAGCTTACTGGGGGCTTACAATGAGCAGTTCTTC.